The 18 T cell receptor beta chains below come from one sample, sequenced in a study of shared clonotypes between healthy human individuals (dated by TCRdb to the early 2020s). The library was generated by the immunoSEQ multiplex PCR assay. In its TCRdb copy, this immuneACCESS table keeps in-frame sequences only and misses some clones. Where compared with another copy, unresolved V genes explain less than half of these, and the others have no known cause. The sample table holds about 2.3 million clones, of which around 92% were seen once. The biggest ten clones account for around 0.4% of the sample. The sequencing sample was made of naive CD4+ T cells from PBMCs. The sample's cell subset or site label, in plain terms: CD45RA+ positively selected. Receptor source: a man younger than 30 in good health. Some clones in this sample may be carry-over from other donors' samples.

The J gene is TRBJ1-5, the V gene TRBV28; D unresolved. The CDR3 is 13 amino acids. V was clipped by 7 bases and J by 3 bases, with 10 bases between them. Germline V gene lookup returns CDR1 MDHEN and CDR2 SYDVKM. Here the CDR3 reads CASNVVANQPQHF. The DNA of the CDR3 is TGTGCCAGCAACGTAGTCGCCAATCAGCCCCAGCATTTT.

V usage is TRBV28 and J usage is TRBJ1-1; D not resolved. CDR1 MDHEN and CDR2 SYDVKM come from the germline V gene. The CDR3 sequence is 12 residues long. Trimming stripped 9 bases from V and 1 base from J, with 9 bases between. The CDR3 nucleotides are TGTGCCAGTCACACAAGGAACACTGAAGCTTTCTTT. Translated, it gives CASHTRNTEAFF.

This sequence joins TRBV6-1 and TRBJ1-2; no definite D call. Germline-derived CDR1 and CDR2 are MNHNS and SASEGT. The CDR3 contains 15 residues. V lost 3 bases and J lost 8, with 19 bases in between. CDR3: CASSESWGAGFGYTF. For the CDR3, the DNA is TGTGCCAGCAGTGAGTCCTGGGGTGCTGGATTCGGCTACACCTTC.

The V call is TRBV30, the J call TRBJ2-3, with a possible D match to TRBD1 (6 bases). V lost 1 base and J 0 bases, leaving 11 bases between the germline ends. Per germline, CDR1 GTSNPN and CDR2 SVGIG (reference sequence). There are 15 residues in the CDR3. CDR3 in DNA: TGTGCCTGGAGTGGGACAGCCTCTAGCACAGATACGCAGTATTTT. Translation gives CAWSGTASSTDTQYF.

V gene TRBV5-1 combines with J gene TRBJ2-1, with TRBD2 identical over 13 bases. V lost 2 bases, J lost 10 bases, and 9 bases stayed unmatched. Germline CDR1 reads SGHRS; CDR2 reads YFSETQ. This CDR3 is built from 16 residues. The chain's CDR3 is CASSFGTSGITGEQFF. CDR3 coding DNA: TGCGCCAGCAGCTTCGGGACTAGCGGGATTACGGGGGAGCAGTTCTTC.

The count of this clone is one. The CDR3 loop is CASSSRGQPNEQFF. CDR3 coding DNA: TGTGCCAGCAGCTCCAGGGGACAGCCAAATGAGCAGTTCTTC. The rearrangement joins TRBV7-2 to TRBJ2-1; 7 bases map to TRBD1. The CDR3 is 14 amino acids. Unmatched junction bases numbered 7, after V lost 4 bases and J lost 7 bases. Germline V lookup: CDR1 SGHTA, CDR2 FQGNSA.

As regards this clone: Other nucleotide sequences in the sample specify the same CDR3. The rearrangement links TRBV7-2 to TRBJ2-1; no reliable D call. The CDR3 contains 13 residues. The germline gives CDR1 SGHTA, CDR2 FQGNSA. Trimming shortened V by 0 bases and J by 5 bases, and 5 bases separated the two germline ends. CDR3 loop: CASSLAGHNEQFF. In nucleotides, the CDR3 is TGTGCCAGCAGCTTAGCCGGTCACAATGAGCAGTTCTTC.

The chain is built from TRBV27 and TRBJ1-2, with 9 bases lining up with TRBD1. The CDR3 has 16 amino acids. CDR1 is MNHEY and CDR2 is SMNVEV in the germline V gene (reference sequence). Trimming cost V 6 bases and J 7 bases; bases outside gene matches: 15. The DNA of the CDR3 is TGTGCCAGCAGAAAACCTGGGGACAGGGAAAGAAGTGGCTACACCTTC. Translated: CASRKPGDRERSGYTF.

The chain recombines TRBV6-1 with TRBJ2-7; 10 bases fit TRBD1. Germline CDR1 is MNHNS and CDR2 is SASEGT. The junction had 5 bases not matched to a gene; V was cut back by 5 bases and J by 1 base. The CDR3 spans 15 residues. The chain's CDR3 is CASSPGQGRSYEQYF. The CDR3 DNA is TGTGCCAGCAGTCCGGGACAGGGGCGTTCCTACGAGCAGTACTTC.

A single count supports this clone. The V and J genes are TRBV5-1 and TRBJ2-7; 7 bases are a match to TRBD2. The CDR3 covers 14 residues. Germline CDR1 SGHRS, CDR2 YFSETQ. Losses at the gene ends were 9 bases for V and 3 bases for J; bases not matched to a gene: 12. CDR3 coding DNA: TGCGCCACCAGTCCCGGGACTAATTTCTACGAGCAGTACTTC. Translation: CATSPGTNFYEQYF.

The genes are TRBV21-1 and TRBJ2-1. TRBV21-1 is shown as a pseudogene. The CDR3 covers 15 residues. CDR3 in DNA: TGTGCCAGCAGCAAAAGGCCAGCCGGATACAATGAGCAGTTCTTC. Amino acid sequence: CASSKRPAGYNEQFF.

J is TRBJ2-7 and V is TRBV18, with 10 bases aligning to TRBD2. V lost 1 base to trimming and J lost 11 bases; unmatched junction nucleotides: 14. Germline V gives CDR1 KGHSH, CDR2 LQKENI. There are 16 residues in the CDR3. CDR3 region: CASSPRGGTSEPAEYF. CDR3 sequence (DNA): TGTGCCAGCTCACCACGGGGGGGGACTAGCGAACCAGCGGAGTACTTC.

This chain links TRBV28 with TRBJ2-3; TRBD1 matches 10 bases. V dropped 6 bases and J dropped 3; count of bases not matched to a gene: 6. Germline-derived CDR1 and CDR2 are MDHEN and SYDVKM. The CDR3 sequence is 15 residues long. The CDR3, as DNA: TGTGCCAGCAGCGCCCCGGGACAGGGGACAGATACGCAGTATTTT. This gives the protein CASSAPGQGTDTQYF.

The genes are TRBV28 and TRBJ2-7; possible D gene TRBD2, 6 bases. V was clipped by 3 bases and J by 4 bases, with 13 bases between them. Germline V gives CDR1 MDHEN, CDR2 SYDVKM. CDR3 length: 14 amino acids. CDR3: CASSLGGARYEQYF. In DNA form, the CDR3 reads TGTGCCAGCAGTTTGGGCGGGGCGAGATACGAGCAGTACTTC.

Written as DNA, the CDR3 is TGTGCCAGTAGTGCCCGACGCTACGAGCAGTACTTC. The encoded protein is CASSARRYEQYF. The rearrangement links TRBV19 to TRBJ2-7; no firm D call. Germline V gene data show CDR1 as LNHDA and CDR2 as SQIVND (reference sequence). V was cut by 5 bases and J by 3 bases, with 8 bases left in between. This CDR3 region has 12 residues.

V and J are TRBV7-2 and TRBJ2-1, with D perhaps matching TRBD2 (7 bases). The ends were cut back, 0 bases at V and 4 bases at J, with 10 bases in the middle. The CDR3 is 15 amino acids. Germline V gives CDR1 SGHTA, CDR2 FQGNSA. CDR3 sequence (DNA): TGTGCCAGCAGCTTAGCAAGGGGGGGATACAATGAGCAGTTCTTC. Amino acids: CASSLARGGYNEQFF.

With respect to this clone: The same CDR3 is also encoded by other DNA sequences in this sample. The chain couples TRBV5-1 to TRBJ2-2; weak D call: TRBD2 (5 bases). This CDR3 comprises 15 residues. Germline V gene sequence: CDR1 SGHRS, CDR2 YFSETQ. Trimming shortened V by 3 bases and J by 0 bases, and 9 bases separated the two germline ends. In DNA, the CDR3 is TGCGCCAGCAGCTCACTAGGAGCGAACACCGGGGAGCTGTTTTTT. Its translation is CASSSLGANTGELFF.

CDR3: CASSGGRGWATEAFF. CDR3 nucleotide sequence: TGTGCCAGCAGTGGGGGTCGGGGTTGGGCCACTGAAGCTTTCTTT. This chain joins TRBV28 and TRBJ1-1, with a tentative D call TRBD1 (5 bases). V lost 5 bases, J lost 4 bases, and 17 bases lay in between. In germline, CDR1 is MDHEN, CDR2 SYDVKM. This CDR3 spans 15 amino acids. The full variable domain, in which reference TRBV28 and TRBJ1-1 provide the parts outside the CDR3, is DVKVTQSSRYLVKRTGEKVFLECVQDMDHENMFWYRQDPGLGLRLIYFSYDVKMKEKGDIPEGYSVSREKKERFSLILESASTNQTSMYLCASSGGRGWATEAFFGQGTRLTVV.